Reported below is one T cell receptor beta chain. Its cognate antigen is unknown. The data were produced by immunoSEQ multiplex PCR, yet TCRdb's version contains in-frame clones alone and is incomplete. The data contain approximately 2.3 million clones, approximately 95% of them singletons. This sample was taken from a study of shared clonotypes between healthy human individuals. Study-level background: With ages of 18 to 49, the donors were two women and a few men.

Study-wide findings and caveats: Four donors had around 5.5% of their naive CD4 clonotypes in common. Clonotypes not shared had lower generation probabilities than those common to all four donors. Clonotype sharing across donors was expected to vary with sequencing depth.

The sequenced material came from naive CD4+ T cells from PBMCs. Subset in this sample: CD45RA+ positively selected. The clonotype was recovered from a man aged 18 to 30 in good health. Some clones in this sample may be carry-over from other donors' samples.

DNA of the CDR3: TGTGCCAGCTCACCACCGGTAGGCAGGCGTGACAATGAGCAGTTCTTC. Protein sequence: CASSPPVGRRDNEQFF. V gene TRBV18 combines with J gene TRBJ2-1; D is ambiguous. The CDR3 runs 16 residues. Per germline, CDR1 KGHSH and CDR2 LQKENI. Between the trimmed V and J ends, which lost 0 bases and 5 bases, there was a span of 14 bases.